What follows are 23 T cell receptor beta chains derived from one specimen sequenced in a study of blood T cells in healthy people across ages. For the second PCR, which ran for about 7 to 11 cycles, a sample-barcoded 5' primer and a J-beta primer mix were used. TCRdb reprocessed the 5' RACE reads with MiXCR, giving one entry per CDR3 protein. The data contain fewer than 1 million distinct CDR3 sequences, roughly 44% of them singletons. Material: blood. The receptor source for this set is a man between 60 and 70 years old in good health.

This clonotype was seen a few times. The genes are TRBV21-1 and TRBJ1-5; the table's D call, TRBD1, was not checked against the DNA. TRBV21-1 is shown as a pseudogene. The CDR3 contains 17 residues. The CDR3 sequence is CASSKEGTGYNNQPQHF. DNA for the CDR3: TGTGCCAGCAGCAAAGAAGGGACAGGTTATAACAATCAGCCCCAGCATTTT.

This chain joins TRBV6-2 or TRBV6-3 and TRBJ2-7; the match to TRBD2 covers 7 bases. This CDR3 comprises 16 residues. Germline V gene lookup returns CDR1 MNHEY and CDR2 SVGEGT. Germline trimming cut 6 bases from V and 0 bases from J; bases unmatched to any gene: 11. The CDR3 bases are TGTGCCAGCAGCCGTCGGGGGGTAGGAGCCTCCTACGAGCAGTACTTC. It specifies CASSRRGVGASYEQYF.

Many counts were recorded for this clonotype. CDR3 sequence reads: CASALGGNNEQFF. For the CDR3, the DNA is TGTGCCAGCGCTTTAGGGGGTAACAATGAGCAGTTCTTC. J is TRBJ2-1 and V is TRBV6-1, with D perhaps TRBD1 (6 bases). Germline CDR1 and CDR2: MNHNS and SASEGT. V was clipped by 8 bases and J by 5 bases, with 13 bases between them. This CDR3 region has 13 residues.

This clonotype was found a few times. The chain joins TRBV27 to TRBJ2-5; 7 bases align to TRBD2. This CDR3 contains 15 residues. Germline V gene data show CDR1 as MNHEY and CDR2 as SMNVEV (reference sequence). V shed 5 bases and J 5 bases; nucleotides not matched to a gene: 11. The CDR3 DNA follows: TGTGCCAGCAGTAAGCGACTAGCCCCTCGGGAGACCCAGTACTTC. It translates to CASSKRLAPRETQYF.

Many counts were recorded for this clonotype. The chain uses TRBV12-3 or TRBV12-4 and TRBJ2-5, with TRBD1 as a possible D gene (6 bases). The V and J ends lost 5 bases and 2 bases respectively, with 9 bases between them. The CDR3 covers 13 residues. In DNA, the CDR3 is TGTGCCAGCAGTCCGACAGGACAAGAGACCCAGTACTTC. Translated, it gives CASSPTGQETQYF.

The chain uses TRBV2 and TRBJ1-4, with D unclear. Looked up from germline, CDR1 is SNHLY and CDR2 is FYNNEI. The CDR3 runs 13 residues. The CDR3 DNA follows: TGTGCGGCCCGGGCTGCAACTAATGAAAAACTGTTTTTT. The encoded protein is CAARAATNEKLFF.

The genes are TRBV7-9 and TRBJ2-5; possible D gene TRBD2, 5 bases. The DNA end is more similar to TRBJ2-7, so the J call may be wrong. The V gene's germline CDR1 is SEHNR and CDR2 FQNEAQ (reference sequence). This CDR3 is built from 16 residues. The CDR3 region is CASSPAGSLFEYEQYF. Written as DNA, the CDR3 is TGTGCCAGCAGCCCGGCTGGGAGCCTTTTCGAATACGAGCAGTACTTC.

This clonotype was seen only a few times. The chain recombines TRBV30 with TRBJ2-7; D is perhaps TRBD2 (6 bases). Trimming took off 0 bases at V and 3 bases at J, with 12 bases between the two ends. The CDR3 contains 14 residues. The germline gives CDR1 GTSNPN, CDR2 SVGIG (reference sequence). The CDR3 region is CAWSVQAGYYEQYF. DNA for the CDR3: TGTGCCTGGAGTGTACAGGCGGGGTACTACGAGCAGTACTTC.

As regards this clonotype: One end of the junction does not line up with germline, which may come from a read error. This chain uses TRBV7-2 with TRBJ2-3; 9 positions match TRBD2. The CDR3 sequence is 16 residues long. The germline gives CDR1 SGHTA, CDR2 FQGNSA. The CDR3 loop is CASSLGAGGRTDTRYF. CDR3 coding DNA: TGTGCCAGCAGCTTAGGGGCGGGGGGGCGGACAGATACGCGGTATTTT.

The chain is built from TRBV6-2 or TRBV6-3 and TRBJ2-4; a weak D match, TRBD1 (5 bases). Germline V gene data show CDR1 as MNHEY and CDR2 as SVGEGT. This CDR3 contains 16 residues. With 1 base removed from V and 7 bases from J, the gap between germline ends came to 17 bases. In nucleotides, the CDR3 is TGTGCCAGCAGTTACTTGTGGGGCGCAGGACCCAACATTCAGTACTTC. Translating it yields CASSYLWGAGPNIQYF.

As DNA, the CDR3 is TGCAGTGCACAATGGCGCGCCCCGGTTGGCGAGCAGTACTTC. Its translation: CSAQWRAPVGEQYF. The V gene is TRBV20-1, the J gene TRBJ2-7; D ambiguous. This CDR3 is 14 amino acids long. Trimming shortened V by 6 bases and J by 6 bases, and 21 bases separated the two germline ends. Germline V CDR1 and CDR2: DFQATT, SNEGSKA (reference sequence).

This rearrangement joins TRBV6-1 to TRBJ2-3; 8 positions match TRBD1. CDR1 is MNHNS and CDR2 is SASEGT in the germline V gene. The CDR3 is 15 amino acids. The junction had 3 bases not matched to a gene; V was cut back by 4 bases and J by 0 bases. CDR3 in DNA: TGTGCCAGCAGTGGACAGGGGCTTAGCACAGATACGCAGTATTTT. Amino acid sequence: CASSGQGLSTDTQYF.

This clonotype has at least ten counts. V usage is TRBV10-3 and J usage is TRBJ2-1; D may be TRBD1 (6 bases). Germline CDR1 ENHRY, CDR2 SYGVKD. The CDR3 has 14 residues. Trimming took 6 bases from V and 4 from J, leaving 13 bases between them. This CDR3 is CAIRQQGLYNEQFF. CDR3 in DNA: TGTGCCATCAGGCAACAGGGCCTGTACAATGAGCAGTTCTTC.

This clonotype was seen more than once but under ten times. The chain employs TRBV6-2 or TRBV6-3 and TRBJ2-1; D gene ambiguous. The CDR3 contains 12 residues. Germline CDR1 reads MNHEY; CDR2 reads SVGEGT. Trimming took 5 bases from V and 6 from J, leaving 8 bases between them. The CDR3 region has the DNA TGTGCCAGCAGTGGCGGCGTCAATGAGCAGTTCTTC. Protein sequence: CASSGGVNEQFF.

This chain uses TRBV4-3 with TRBJ2-5, with TRBD1 as a possible D gene (5 bases). The CDR3 is 14 amino acids. The germline V gene encodes CDR1 LGHNA and CDR2 YSLEER. Trimming took 1 base from V and 4 from J, leaving 10 bases between them. The CDR3 region is CASSQGHQGETQYF. For the CDR3, the DNA is TGCGCCAGCAGCCAAGGGCATCAGGGAGAGACCCAGTACTTC.

This clonotype was found a few times. The CDR3 is CASSSPLQPQHF. In nucleotides, the CDR3 is TGTGCCAGCAGCTCCCCGTTACAGCCCCAGCATTTT. The V and J genes are TRBV7-2 and TRBJ1-5; the D is unclear. Germline assignment: CDR1 SGHTA and CDR2 FQGNSA. V lost 4 bases and J 7 bases, leaving 8 bases between the germline ends. The CDR3 runs 12 residues. The whole variable domain, filled in from reference TRBV7-2 and TRBJ1-5, reads GAGVSQSPSNKVTEKGKDVELRCDPISGHTALYWYRQSLGQGLEFLIYFQGNSAPDKSGLPSDRFSAERTGGSVSTLTIQRTQQEDSAVYLCASSSPLQPQHFGDGTRLSIL.

V usage is TRBV5-5 and J usage is TRBJ2-5, with 15 bases that match TRBD2. The J call may be in error: the DNA end matches TRBJ2-7 better. Per germline, CDR1 SGHKS and CDR2 YYEKEE (reference sequence). CDR3 size: 17 residues. For the CDR3, the DNA is TGTGCCAGCGGGCGAGGGACTAGCGGGGGGATTTCCTACGAGCAGTACTTC. Translation gives CASGRGTSGGISYEQYF.

Of note for this clonotype: One junction end disagrees with the germline gene, perhaps due to a read error. The chain couples TRBV5-1 to TRBJ2-5, with 7 bases aligning to TRBD1. Per the germline V gene, CDR1 is SGHRS and CDR2 is YFSETQ. The CDR3 runs to 16 residues. For the CDR3, the DNA is TGCGCCAGCAGCTCAGCGGCGAGGGGGCCTCAAGAGGCCCAGTACTTC. Its protein product is CASSSAARGPQEAQYF.

This clonotype was detected a few times. The rearrangement joins TRBV7-9 to TRBJ1-4, with 8 bases identical to TRBD1. Losses at the gene ends were 5 bases for V and 6 bases for J; bases not matched to a gene: 5. Germline assignment: CDR1 SEHNR and CDR2 FQNEAQ (reference sequence). This CDR3 contains 14 residues. For the CDR3, the DNA is TGTGCCAGCAGCGTCCAGGGGGCGCATGAAAAACTGTTTTTT. It yields the protein CASSVQGAHEKLFF. Variable domain in full (rest from reference TRBV7-9 and TRBJ1-4): DTGVSQNPRHKITKRGQNVTFRCDPISEHNRLYWYRQTLGQGPEFLTYFQNEAQLEKSRLLSDRFSAERPKGSFSTLEIQRTEQGDSAMYLCASSVQGAHEKLFFGSGTQLSVL.

J is TRBJ2-3 and V is TRBV5-6; possible D gene TRBD1, 6 bases. CDR1 is SGHDT, CDR2 YYEEEE, per germline. CDR3 size: 15 residues. The V gene lost 0 bases and the J gene lost 4 bases, with 12 bases spanning the gap. Written as DNA, the CDR3 is TGTGCCAGCAGCTTGGGAGGGGGTACGCCAGATACGCAGTATTTT. This encodes CASSLGGGTPDTQYF.

Ten or more counts support this clonotype. This chain uses TRBV12-3 or TRBV12-4 with TRBJ2-5; 8 bases are shared with TRBD1. The CDR3 loop spans 13 amino acids. The J segment lost 2 bases and the V segment lost 7 bases, leaving 3 bases of the junction unmatched. CDR3 nucleotides: TGTGCCAGCAACGGACAGGGACAAGAGACCCAGTACTTC. It yields the protein CASNGQGQETQYF.

CDR3 in amino acids: CASSALATGQTEQFF. In DNA, the CDR3 is TGTGCCAGCAGCGCCCTAGCGACGGGTCAAACTGAGCAGTTCTTC. The J gene is TRBJ2-1, the V gene TRBV7-9; D is perhaps TRBD2 (6 bases). With 5 bases removed from V and 9 bases from J, the gap between germline ends came to 20 bases. Germline loops: CDR1 SEHNR, CDR2 FQNEAQ (reference sequence). The CDR3 is 15 residues long.

The CDR3 sequence: CASSFGGTGNTDTQYF. CDR3 nucleotides: TGTGCCAGCAGTTTTGGGGGGACAGGGAACACAGATACGCAGTATTTT. V gene TRBV27 combines with J gene TRBJ2-3; 9 bases are shared with TRBD1. Germline CDR1 is MNHEY and CDR2 is SMNVEV (reference sequence). The CDR3 has 16 residues. With 3 bases clipped from V and 2 bases from J, the junction kept 6 bases outside the gene matches.